The sequence of this T cell receptor (beta chain) was determined in a study of sequential checkpoint blockade in melanoma. Turning to the study itself: TCRβ was sequenced from DNA of some 89 pretreatment tumors. Matched biopsies came pretreatment and at week 13 for approximately 21 patients.

The CDR3 runs 13 residues. V lost 10 bases to trimming and J lost 3 bases, with 13 bases between them. The germline gives CDR1 MNHGY, CDR2 SAAAGT. Some clones are missing from TCRdb's copy, which holds only in-frame ones; the method was immunoSEQ multiplex PCR. The table lists tens of thousands of clones, roughly a third of them singletons. This clone has more than one count but fewer than ten. Documented treatment: randomized to nivolumab then ipilimumab (arm A) or the reverse (arm B). The rearrangement uses TRBV6-8 and TRBJ2-4; D is undetermined. The sample consisted of tumor tissue (inferred from file names), taken from a patient given nivolumab and ipilimumab in sequence. This sequence originates from a human donor with melanoma. The CDR3 loop is CATQNANKNIQYF. The CDR3 DNA follows: TGTGCCACCCAAAACGCCAACAAAAACATTCAGTACTTC.